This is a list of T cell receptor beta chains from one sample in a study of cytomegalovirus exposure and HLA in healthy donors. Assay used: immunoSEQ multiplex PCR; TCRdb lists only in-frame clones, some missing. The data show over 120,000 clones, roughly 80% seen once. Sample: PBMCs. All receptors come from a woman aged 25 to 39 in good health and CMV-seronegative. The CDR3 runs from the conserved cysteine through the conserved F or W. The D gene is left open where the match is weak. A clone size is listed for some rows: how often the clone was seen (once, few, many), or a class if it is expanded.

cdr3_nt: TGTGCCAGCAGCTTCGGGCGGGAGGCAGATACGCAGTATTTT
cdr3_aa: CASSFGREADTQYF
v_call: TRBV5-1
j_call: TRBJ2-3
clone_size: -
d_call: TRBD2

cdr3_nt: TGTGCCAGCTCACCATCTATAACAGGGGTTCGATCACCCCTCCACTTT
cdr3_aa: CASSPSITGVRSPLHF
v_call: TRBV18
j_call: TRBJ1-6
clone_size: -
d_call: TRBD1

cdr3_nt: TGTGCCAGCACCGACTGGGACAGGGGGGGGGAGCAGTACTTC
cdr3_aa: CASTDWDRGGEQYF
v_call: TRBV27
j_call: TRBJ2-7
clone_size: -
d_call: TRBD1

cdr3_nt: TGTGCCACCAGCAGAGATACAGGGAGTCCTGGAAACACCATATATTTT
cdr3_aa: CATSRDTGSPGNTIYF
v_call: TRBV15
j_call: TRBJ1-3
clone_size: -
d_call: -

cdr3_nt: TGTGCCAGCAGCTCTTTCACGGGAGTTTCCCAGCCCCAGCATTTT
cdr3_aa: CASSSFTGVSQPQHF
v_call: TRBV7-9
j_call: TRBJ1-5
clone_size: -
d_call: -

cdr3_nt: TGTGCCAGCAGGGGACAGGGGTTTCGGTACCAAGAGACCCAGTACTTC
cdr3_aa: CASRGQGFRYQETQYF
v_call: TRBV28
j_call: TRBJ2-5
clone_size: few
d_call: TRBD1

cdr3_nt: TGTGCCTGGAGTGTTGGGCTAGCGGGAGGGAGCTCCTACGAGCAGTACTTC
cdr3_aa: CAWSVGLAGGSSYEQYF
v_call: TRBV30
j_call: TRBJ2-7
clone_size: -
d_call: TRBD2

cdr3_nt: TGTGCCATCAGCAATTACCCGGGACAGGGAAACGGCTACACCTTC
cdr3_aa: CAISNYPGQGNGYTF
v_call: TRBV10-3
j_call: TRBJ1-2
clone_size: -
d_call: TRBD1

cdr3_nt: TGTGCCAGCAGTGAATTCCGGACAGGCGGTTACGAGCAGTACTTC
cdr3_aa: CASSEFRTGGYEQYF
v_call: TRBV2
j_call: TRBJ2-7
clone_size: -
d_call: TRBD1

cdr3_nt: TGTGCCAGCTGGCGCGCTGCTGGCACCAGGGAAGCTTTCTTT
cdr3_aa: CASWRAAGTREAFF
v_call: TRBV6-5
j_call: TRBJ1-1
clone_size: -
d_call: -

cdr3_nt: TGTGCCAGCAGCGTAGAGGGGGGGCTCTCTGGAAACACCATATATTTT
cdr3_aa: CASSVEGGLSGNTIYF
v_call: TRBV9
j_call: TRBJ1-3
clone_size: -
d_call: -

cdr3_nt: TGTGCTAGTGCCGACGGATCGGGACAGAAAGAGACCCAGTACTTC
cdr3_aa: CASADGSGQKETQYF
v_call: TRBV12-5
j_call: TRBJ2-5
clone_size: -
d_call: TRBD1

cdr3_nt: TGTGCCAGCTCCCAGGGGACAGGGGGCAACGAGCAGTACTTC
cdr3_aa: CASSQGTGGNEQYF
v_call: TRBV18
j_call: TRBJ2-7
clone_size: -
d_call: TRBD1

cdr3_nt: TGCGCCAGCAGCCAGGGGAGGGGAGGAAACACCGGGGAGCTGTTTTTT
cdr3_aa: CASSQGRGGNTGELFF
v_call: TRBV5-1
j_call: TRBJ2-2
clone_size: -
d_call: -

cdr3_nt: TGCGCCAGCAGCCCTCGACAGTTACAAGAGACCCAGTACTTC
cdr3_aa: CASSPRQLQETQYF
v_call: TRBV5-1
j_call: TRBJ2-5
clone_size: -
d_call: -

cdr3_nt: TGTGCCAGCAGTTACACCGGGACAGGGAACACTGAAGCTTTCTTT
cdr3_aa: CASSYTGTGNTEAFF
v_call: TRBV6-5
j_call: TRBJ1-1
clone_size: -
d_call: TRBD1

cdr3_nt: TGCGCCAGCAGCTTACGGGACAGTAGCTCTGGAAACACCATATATTTT
cdr3_aa: CASSLRDSSSGNTIYF
v_call: TRBV5-1
j_call: TRBJ1-3
clone_size: -
d_call: TRBD1

cdr3_nt: TGTGCCAGCACCGGGACAGGGTACACCGGGGAGCTGTTTTTT
cdr3_aa: CASTGTGYTGELFF
v_call: TRBV25-1
j_call: TRBJ2-2
clone_size: -
d_call: TRBD1

cdr3_nt: TGCGCCAGCAGCCTGGGACGTAGCGATACGCAGTATTTT
cdr3_aa: CASSLGRSDTQYF
v_call: TRBV5-1
j_call: TRBJ2-3
clone_size: -
d_call: -

cdr3_nt: TGCGCCAGCAGCAAAACTCCGGGTCTAGAGAATAGCGATACGCAGTATTTT
cdr3_aa: CASSKTPGLENSDTQYF
v_call: TRBV5-1
j_call: TRBJ2-3
clone_size: once
d_call: -

cdr3_nt: TGTGCCAGCAGCTTGGCCGCGACAGTCTCCTACGAGCAGTACTTC
cdr3_aa: CASSLAATVSYEQYF
v_call: TRBV5-4
j_call: TRBJ2-7
clone_size: -
d_call: -

cdr3_nt: TGTGCCAGCAGTCTCTCCGGGACAGGGAACTATGGCTACACCTTC
cdr3_aa: CASSLSGTGNYGYTF
v_call: TRBV27
j_call: TRBJ1-2
clone_size: -
d_call: TRBD1

cdr3_nt: TGTGCCAGTACCTCGACAGGGGAAGGGGACGAGCAGTACTTC
cdr3_aa: CASTSTGEGDEQYF
v_call: TRBV19
j_call: TRBJ2-7
clone_size: -
d_call: TRBD1

cdr3_nt: TGCGCCAGCAGCTTGAGAATCGGGGGGGCCTATGAAAAACTGTTTTTT
cdr3_aa: CASSLRIGGAYEKLFF
v_call: TRBV5-1
j_call: TRBJ1-4
clone_size: -
d_call: -

cdr3_nt: TGCGCCAGCAGCTTAACGGACACTGAAGCTTTCTTT
cdr3_aa: CASSLTDTEAFF
v_call: TRBV5-1
j_call: TRBJ1-1
clone_size: few
d_call: -

cdr3_nt: TGTGCCAGCAGCTCCTCTAGCGGGAGTGAGGAGACCCAGTACTTC
cdr3_aa: CASSSSSGSEETQYF
v_call: TRBV7-9
j_call: TRBJ2-5
clone_size: -
d_call: TRBD2

cdr3_nt: TGCGCCAGCACCTCCTCAGGGGATGAGCAGTTCTTC
cdr3_aa: CASTSSGDEQFF
v_call: TRBV5-1
j_call: TRBJ2-1
clone_size: -
d_call: -

cdr3_nt: TGTGCCTGGAGTGTATACAGGGGGCGCCTCAATCAGCCCCAGCATTTT
cdr3_aa: CAWSVYRGRLNQPQHF
v_call: TRBV30
j_call: TRBJ1-5
clone_size: -
d_call: TRBD1

cdr3_nt: TGTGCCAGCAGCTTAGCGGGGGGACCGAGCTGTGGCTACACCTTC
cdr3_aa: CASSLAGGPSCGYTF
v_call: TRBV7-8
j_call: TRBJ1-2
clone_size: -
d_call: -